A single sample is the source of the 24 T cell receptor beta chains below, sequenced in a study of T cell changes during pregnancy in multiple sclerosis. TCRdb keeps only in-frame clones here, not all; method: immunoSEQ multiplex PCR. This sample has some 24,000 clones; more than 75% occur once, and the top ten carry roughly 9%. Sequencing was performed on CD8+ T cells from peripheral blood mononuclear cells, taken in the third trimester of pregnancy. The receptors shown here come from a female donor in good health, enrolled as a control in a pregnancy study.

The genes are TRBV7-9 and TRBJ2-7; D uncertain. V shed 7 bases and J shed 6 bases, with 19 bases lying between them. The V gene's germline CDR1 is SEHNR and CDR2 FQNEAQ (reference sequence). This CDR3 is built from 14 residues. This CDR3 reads CASTPDGYYPEQYF. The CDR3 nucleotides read TGTGCCAGCACTCCCGACGGGTACTATCCCGAGCAGTACTTC.

The CDR3 here is CASSLLDRGHNTQYF. CDR3 nucleotide sequence: TGTGCCAGCAGTTTATTGGACAGGGGCCATAACACGCAGTATTTT. The chain combines TRBV28 with TRBJ2-3; the match to TRBD1 covers 9 bases. The V segment lost 1 base and the J segment 9 bases; nucleotides outside the gene matches: 8. The CDR3 extends over 15 amino acids. CDR1 and CDR2 (germline): MDHEN, SYDVKM.

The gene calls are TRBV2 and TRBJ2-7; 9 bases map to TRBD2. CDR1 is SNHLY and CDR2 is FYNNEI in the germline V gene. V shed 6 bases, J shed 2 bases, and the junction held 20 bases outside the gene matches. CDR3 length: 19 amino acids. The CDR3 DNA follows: TGTGCCAGCAGCTCCGGGGACGCCAATATAGCGGGAGACGCCTACGAGCAGTACTTC. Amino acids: CASSSGDANIAGDAYEQYF.

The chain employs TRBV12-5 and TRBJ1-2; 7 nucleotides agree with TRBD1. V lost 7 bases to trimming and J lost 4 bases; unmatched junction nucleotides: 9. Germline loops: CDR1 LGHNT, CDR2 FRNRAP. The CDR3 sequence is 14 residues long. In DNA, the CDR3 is TGTGCTAGTGAGAACCGGGACAGCACCTATGGCTACACCTTC. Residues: CASENRDSTYGYTF.

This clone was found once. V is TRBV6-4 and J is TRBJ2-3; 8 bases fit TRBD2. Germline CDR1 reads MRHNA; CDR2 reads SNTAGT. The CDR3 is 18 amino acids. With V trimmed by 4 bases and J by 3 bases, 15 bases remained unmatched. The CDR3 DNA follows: TGTGCCAGCAGTGTATCTGCTGGGGCGGGGGGAGGTACAGATACGCAGTATTTT. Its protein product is CASSVSAGAGGGTDTQYF.

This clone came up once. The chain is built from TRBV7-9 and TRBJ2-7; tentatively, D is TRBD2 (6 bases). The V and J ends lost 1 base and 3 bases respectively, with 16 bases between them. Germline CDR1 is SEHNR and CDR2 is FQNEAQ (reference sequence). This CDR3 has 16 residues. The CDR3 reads CASSLGDSVGGYEQYF. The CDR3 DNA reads TGTGCCAGCAGCTTAGGGGATAGCGTGGGGGGCTACGAGCAGTACTTC.

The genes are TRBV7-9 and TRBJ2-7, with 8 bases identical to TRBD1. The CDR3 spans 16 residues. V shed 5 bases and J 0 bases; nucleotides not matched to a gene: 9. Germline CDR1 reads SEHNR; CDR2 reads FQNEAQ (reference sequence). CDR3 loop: CASSTPTGGPSYEQYF. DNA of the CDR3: TGTGCCAGCAGCACTCCCACAGGGGGACCCTCCTACGAGCAGTACTTC.

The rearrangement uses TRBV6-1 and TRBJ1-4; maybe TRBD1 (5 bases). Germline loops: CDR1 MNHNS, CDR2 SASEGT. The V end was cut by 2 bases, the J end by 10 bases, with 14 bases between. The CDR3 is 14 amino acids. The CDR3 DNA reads TGTGCCAGCAGTGAATACGGGGGGGTTGGAAAACTGTTTTTT. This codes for CASSEYGGVGKLFF.

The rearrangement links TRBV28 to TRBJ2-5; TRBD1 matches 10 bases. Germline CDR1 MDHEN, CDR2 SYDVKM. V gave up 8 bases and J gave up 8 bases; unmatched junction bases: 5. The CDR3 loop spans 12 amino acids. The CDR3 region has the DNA TGTGCCAGCCTAGACAGGGGGCATACCCAGTACTTC. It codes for CASLDRGHTQYF.

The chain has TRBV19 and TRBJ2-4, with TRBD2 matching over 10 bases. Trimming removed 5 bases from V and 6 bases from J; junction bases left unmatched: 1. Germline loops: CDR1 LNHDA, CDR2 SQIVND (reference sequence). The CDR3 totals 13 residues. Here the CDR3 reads CASSPSGGNIQYF. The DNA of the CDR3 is TGTGCCAGTAGTCCTAGCGGGGGAAACATTCAGTACTTC.

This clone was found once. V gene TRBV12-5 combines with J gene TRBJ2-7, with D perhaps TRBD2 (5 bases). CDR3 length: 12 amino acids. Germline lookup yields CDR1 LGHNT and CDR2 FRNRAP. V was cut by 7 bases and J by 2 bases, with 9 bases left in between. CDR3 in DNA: TGTGCTAGTGCCAGCGGAACCTACGAGCAGTACTTC. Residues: CASASGTYEQYF. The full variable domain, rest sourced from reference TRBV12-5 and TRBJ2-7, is DARVTQTPRHKVTEMGQEVTMRCQPILGHNTVFWYRQTMMQGLELLAYFRNRAPLDDSGMPKDRFSAEMPDATLATLKIQPSEPRDSAVYFCASASGTYEQYFGPGTRLTVT.

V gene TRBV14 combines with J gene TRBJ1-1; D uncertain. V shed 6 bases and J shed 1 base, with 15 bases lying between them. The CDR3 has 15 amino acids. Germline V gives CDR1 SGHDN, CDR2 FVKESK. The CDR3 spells CASSQTTPRNTEAFF. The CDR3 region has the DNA TGTGCCAGCAGTCAAACGACACCCAGGAACACTGAAGCTTTCTTT.

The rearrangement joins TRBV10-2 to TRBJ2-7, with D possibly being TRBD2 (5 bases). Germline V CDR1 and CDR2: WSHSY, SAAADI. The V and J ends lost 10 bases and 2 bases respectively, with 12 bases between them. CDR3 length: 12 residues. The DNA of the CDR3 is TGCGCCACTTCCGGGATCACCTACGAGCAGTACTTC. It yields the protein CATSGITYEQYF.

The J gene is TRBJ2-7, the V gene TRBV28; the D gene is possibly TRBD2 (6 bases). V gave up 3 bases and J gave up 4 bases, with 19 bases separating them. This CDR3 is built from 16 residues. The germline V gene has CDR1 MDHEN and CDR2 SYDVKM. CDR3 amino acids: CASSFRPRLGLYEQYF. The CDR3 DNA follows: TGTGCCAGCAGTTTCCGCCCTAGACTAGGGCTGTACGAGCAGTACTTC.

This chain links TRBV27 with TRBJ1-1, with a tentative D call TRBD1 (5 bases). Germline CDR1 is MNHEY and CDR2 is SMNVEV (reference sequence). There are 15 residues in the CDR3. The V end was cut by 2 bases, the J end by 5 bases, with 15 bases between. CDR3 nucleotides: TGTGCCAGCAGTTTAACCACCTACGGGGGGACTGAAGCTTTCTTT. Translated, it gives CASSLTTYGGTEAFF.

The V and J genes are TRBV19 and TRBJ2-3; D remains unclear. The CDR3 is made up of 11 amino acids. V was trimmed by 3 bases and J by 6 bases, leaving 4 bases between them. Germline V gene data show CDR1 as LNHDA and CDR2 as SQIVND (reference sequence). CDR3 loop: CASSIGDTQYF. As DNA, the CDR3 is TGTGCCAGTAGTATCGGGGATACGCAGTATTTT.

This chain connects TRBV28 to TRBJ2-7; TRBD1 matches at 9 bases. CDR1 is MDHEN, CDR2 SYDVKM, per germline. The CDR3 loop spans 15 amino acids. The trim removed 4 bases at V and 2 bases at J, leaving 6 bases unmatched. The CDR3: CASSSRQGEAYEQYF. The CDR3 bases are TGTGCCAGCAGTTCCCGACAGGGGGAAGCCTACGAGCAGTACTTC.

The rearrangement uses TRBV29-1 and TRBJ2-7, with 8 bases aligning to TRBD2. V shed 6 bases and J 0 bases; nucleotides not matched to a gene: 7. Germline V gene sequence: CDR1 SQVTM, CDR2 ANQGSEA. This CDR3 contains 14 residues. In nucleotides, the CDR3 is TGCAGCGTAGATAGCGGGGTAACCTCCTACGAGCAGTACTTC. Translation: CSVDSGVTSYEQYF.

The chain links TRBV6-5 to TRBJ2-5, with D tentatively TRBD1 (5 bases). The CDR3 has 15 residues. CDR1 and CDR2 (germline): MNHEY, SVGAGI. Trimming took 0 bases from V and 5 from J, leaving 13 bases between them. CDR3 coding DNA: TGTGCCAGCAGTTACTCGGCAGGGCTGAGGGAGACCCAGTACTTC. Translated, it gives CASSYSAGLRETQYF.

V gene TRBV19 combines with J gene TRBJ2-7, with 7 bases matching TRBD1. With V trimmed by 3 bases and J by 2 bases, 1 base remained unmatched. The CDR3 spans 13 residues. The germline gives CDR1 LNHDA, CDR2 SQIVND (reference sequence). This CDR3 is CASSMGQPYEQYF. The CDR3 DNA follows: TGTGCCAGTAGTATGGGACAGCCCTACGAGCAGTACTTC. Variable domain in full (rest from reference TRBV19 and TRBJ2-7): DGGITQSPKYLFRKEGQNVTLSCEQNLNHDAMYWYRQDPGQGLRLIYYSQIVNDFQKGDIAEGYSVSREKKESFPLTVTSAQKNPTAFYLCASSMGQPYEQYFGPGTRLTVT.

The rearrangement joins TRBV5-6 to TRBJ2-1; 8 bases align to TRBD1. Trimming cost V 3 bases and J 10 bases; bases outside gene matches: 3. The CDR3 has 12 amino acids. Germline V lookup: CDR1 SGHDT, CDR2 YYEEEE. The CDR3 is CASSSRQGEQFF. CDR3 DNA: TGTGCCAGCAGCTCCAGACAGGGGGAGCAGTTCTTC.

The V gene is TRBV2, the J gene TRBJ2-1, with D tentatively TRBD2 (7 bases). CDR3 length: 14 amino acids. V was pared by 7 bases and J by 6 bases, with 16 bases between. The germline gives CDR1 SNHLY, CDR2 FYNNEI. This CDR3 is CASTWGGPLNEQFF. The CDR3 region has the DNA TGTGCCAGCACTTGGGGGGGGCCCCTCAATGAGCAGTTCTTC.

The CDR3 nucleotides read TGTGCCAGCAGCTTAGAAACCTCCGGGGGTTACGAGCAGTACTTC. Amino acids: CASSLETSGGYEQYF. This rearrangement joins TRBV7-8 to TRBJ2-7; D may be TRBD2 (6 bases). Trimming pared 1 base from V and 4 bases from J, leaving 14 bases between. Germline V gene lookup returns CDR1 SGHVS and CDR2 FQNEAQ. CDR3 size: 15 residues. The full variable domain, in which reference TRBV7-8 and TRBJ2-7 provide the parts outside the CDR3, is GAGVSQSPRYKVAKRGQDVALRCDPISGHVSLFWYQQALGQGPEFLTYFQNEAQLDKSGLPSDRFFAERPEGSVSTLKIQRTQQEDSAVYLCASSLETSGGYEQYFGPGTRLTVT.

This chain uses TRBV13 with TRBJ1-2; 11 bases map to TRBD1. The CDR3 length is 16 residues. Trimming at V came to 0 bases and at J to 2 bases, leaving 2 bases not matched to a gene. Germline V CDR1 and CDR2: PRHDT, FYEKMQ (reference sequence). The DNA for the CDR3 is TGTGCCAGCAGCTTAGGGGACAGGGGGCTGAACTATGGCTACACCTTC. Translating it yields CASSLGDRGLNYGYTF.